This entry lists 2 T cell receptor beta chains sequenced from one sample in a study of T cells in Graves' hyperthyroidism and ophthalmopathy. Authors of the study amplified TCR beta CDR3 regions from RNA transcripts. With the HTBI primer set, the TCR CDR3 went through a first round of RT-PCR. TCRdb passed the multiplex PCR reads through MiXCR, listing each CDR3 protein once. Of under 650,000 distinct CDR3 sequences in the sample, around 16% were seen once. Sequencing input: blood. The source is a woman aged 25 to 39 with Graves' hyperthyroidism.

V usage is TRBV28 and J usage is TRBJ2-3; D is possibly TRBD1 (6 bases). The CDR3 has 13 amino acids. V lost 5 bases and J 4 bases, leaving 10 bases between the germline ends. The germline gives CDR1 MDHEN, CDR2 SYDVKM. The CDR3 DNA is TGTGCCAGCAGTGAAAACAGGGCAGATACGCAGTATTTT. It yields the protein CASSENRADTQYF.

This clonotype was detected ten times or more. V and J are TRBV20-1 and TRBJ2-2; no firm D call. Trimming removed 1 base from V and 5 bases from J, with 8 bases in between. Germline lookup yields CDR1 DFQATT and CDR2 SNEGSKA (reference sequence). This CDR3 region has 13 residues. In DNA form, the CDR3 reads TGCAGTGCTAGAGGTCGGGTGACCGGGGAGCTGTTTTTT. It yields the protein CSARGRVTGELFF.